What follows are 22 T cell receptor beta chains derived from one specimen sequenced in a study of human T cells and chemical hapten exposure. The time point is: patch test 1, 2 weeks after DPC sensitization. Sample treatment: therapeutic diphenylcyclopropenone sensitization with weekly scalp DPC. One entry per CDR3 protein results from TCRdb running MiXCR on the RACE reads. The sample lists around 300,000 distinct CDR3 sequences, around 7% occurring once. The sample in question was whole blood, obtained in connection with sensitization to the hapten diphenylcyclopropenone (DPC). The receptors were sampled from a woman aged 18 to 35 with alopecia areata. Some clones in this sample may be carry-over from other donors' samples.

The V and J genes are TRBV6-5 and TRBJ2-1; 11 bases align to TRBD2. Unmatched junction bases numbered 1, after V lost 5 bases and J lost 4 bases. CDR1 is MNHEY, CDR2 SVGAGI, per germline. CDR3 size: 14 residues. The CDR3 is CASSGTSGYNEQFF. The CDR3 DNA reads as TGTGCCAGCAGTGGGACTAGCGGTTACAATGAGCAGTTCTTC.

The gene calls are TRBV7-3 and TRBJ1-2; D perhaps matches TRBD1 (5 bases). The germline CDR1 and CDR2 sequences are SGHTA and FQGTGA. Trimming left V 2 bases short and J 8 bases short, with 12 bases between. This CDR3 region has 13 residues. The DNA for the CDR3 is TGTGCCAGCAGCTTAGTCCAGGGTGGCGGCTACACCTTC. Its translation: CASSLVQGGGYTF.

Ten or more counts support this clonotype. The DNA of the CDR3 is TGTGCCAGCTGTGTAGGGGGGGAGACCTACAATGAGCAGTTCTTC. It specifies CASCVGGETYNEQFF. The rearrangement joins TRBV6-2 or TRBV6-3 to TRBJ2-1, with D possibly TRBD2 on 7 matching bases. The germline gives CDR1 MNHEY, CDR2 SVGEGT. This CDR3 spans 15 amino acids. Trimming pared 8 bases from V and 2 bases from J, leaving 16 bases between.

This clonotype has just a few counts. The V and J genes are TRBV6-5 and TRBJ1-1, with D unclear. Germline CDR1 is MNHEY and CDR2 is SVGAGI. This CDR3 is built from 12 residues. V was trimmed by 5 bases and J by 6 bases, leaving 10 bases between them. The CDR3 nucleotides are TGTGCCAGCAGTCCGCTGAAGGCTGAAGCTTTCTTT. Its protein is CASSPLKAEAFF.

There are a few counts of this clonotype. The chain uses TRBV5-1 and TRBJ2-2; D unresolved. CDR3 size: 15 residues. Germline loops: CDR1 SGHRS, CDR2 YFSETQ. V lost 4 bases and J 0 bases, leaving 10 bases between the germline ends. CDR3 loop: CASSILGPNTGELFF. DNA of the CDR3: TGCGCCAGCAGCATCCTGGGCCCGAACACCGGGGAGCTGTTTTTT.

Many counts were recorded for this clonotype. V and J are TRBV6-6 and TRBJ2-2; D is perhaps TRBD2 (6 bases). Germline CDR1 and CDR2: MNHNY and SVGAGI (reference sequence). Trimming took 2 bases from V and 4 from J, leaving 14 bases between them. The CDR3 extends over 16 amino acids. In nucleotides, the CDR3 is TGTGCCAGCAGTTACCTTGCGGGGACGGGCACCGGGGAGCTGTTTTTT. This gives the protein CASSYLAGTGTGELFF.

DNA for the CDR3: TGTGCCACCATGACAGGGGGAGCAGATACGCAGTATTTT. Encoded protein: CATMTGGADTQYF. The chain uses TRBV2 and TRBJ2-3; the match to TRBD1 covers 9 bases. V trimming: 10 bases; J trimming: 4 bases; junction bases outside the gene matches: 6. From germline, CDR1 is SNHLY and CDR2 FYNNEI. The CDR3 has 13 residues. The full variable domain, with the rest looked up from reference TRBV2 and TRBJ2-3, is EPEVTQTPSHQVTQMGQEVILRCVPISNHLYFYWYRQILGQKVEFLVSFYNNEISEKSEIFDDQFSVERPDGSNFTLKIRSTKLEDSAMYFCATMTGGADTQYFGPGTRLTVL.

In its sample, this clonotype was seen a few times. The V call is TRBV9, the J call TRBJ2-2; D unresolved. Germline V gene data show CDR1 as SGDLS and CDR2 as YYNGEE. CDR3 length: 14 residues. V was cut by 0 bases and J by 6 bases, with 9 bases left in between. CDR3 DNA: TGTGCCAGCAGCGTAGTCGACCCCCCCGGGGAGCTGTTTTTT. Protein product: CASSVVDPPGELFF.

The V call is TRBV20-1, the J call TRBJ2-1; D call uncertain. V lost 7 bases, J lost 5 bases, and 21 bases lay in between. Germline CDR1 is DFQATT and CDR2 is SNEGSKA (reference sequence). This CDR3 is built from 15 residues. CDR3 bases: TGCAGTGGACATCCGGGCTCCTTACGGGACAATGAGCAGTTCTTC. Protein sequence: CSGHPGSLRDNEQFF.

A note on this clonotype: A much more abundant neighbour one base away suggests this may be a read error. The J gene is TRBJ2-1, the V gene TRBV5-4; D tentatively reads TRBD1 or TRBD2 (5 bases each). Per germline, CDR1 SGHNT and CDR2 YYREEE (reference sequence). This CDR3 has 16 residues. The V end lost 7 bases, the J end lost 9 bases, and 26 bases lay between the germline ends. This CDR3 reads CASRTGTHKGKGEQFF. The CDR3 bases are TGTGCCAGCCGTACTGGGACGCACAAAGGGAAGGGTGAGCAGTTCTTC.

This clonotype was seen ten or more times. The chain links TRBV2 to TRBJ2-7; 8 bases are shared with TRBD1. The CDR3 runs 13 residues. Germline V CDR1 and CDR2: SNHLY, FYNNEI. Trimming at V came to 5 bases and at J to 3 bases, leaving 3 bases not matched to a gene. Here the CDR3 DNA reads TGTGCCAGCAGTACAGGGGGTAGCTACGAGCAGTACTTC. Amino acid sequence: CASSTGGSYEQYF.

This chain joins TRBV5-1 and TRBJ2-7, with D possibly being TRBD2 (5 bases). Germline lookup yields CDR1 SGHRS and CDR2 YFSETQ. Between the trimmed V and J ends, which lost 5 bases and 5 bases, there was a span of 17 bases. This CDR3 spans 14 amino acids. The CDR3, as DNA: TGCGCCAGCAGAATCCGGGCGGGTCCCAACGAGCAGTACTTC. Its translation: CASRIRAGPNEQYF.

The chain links TRBV29-1 to TRBJ2-3, with D possibly being TRBD2 (6 bases). V lost 3 bases and J 0 bases, leaving 7 bases between the germline ends. Per the germline V gene, CDR1 is SQVTM and CDR2 is ANQGSEA. CDR3 size: 13 residues. CDR3 amino acids: CSVDGTSTDTQYF. The CDR3, as DNA: TGCAGCGTTGACGGGACTAGCACAGATACGCAGTATTTT.

The chain recombines TRBV7-9 with TRBJ1-1; no definite D call. V shed 4 bases and J shed 9 bases, with 15 bases lying between them. The CDR3 has 13 residues. Looked up from germline, CDR1 is SEHNR and CDR2 is FQNEAQ (reference sequence). CDR3: CASSSGRKPQAFF. Here the CDR3 DNA reads TGTGCCAGCAGCTCAGGACGCAAGCCCCAAGCTTTCTTT.

The rearrangement joins TRBV5-1 to TRBJ1-1; D is undetermined. This CDR3 is built from 13 residues. V was pared by 0 bases and J by 5 bases, with 8 bases between. The germline CDR1 and CDR2 sequences are SGHRS and YFSETQ. The CDR3 DNA reads as TGCGCCAGCAGCTTGGGGGTAGGGACTGAAGCTTTCTTT. Its protein product is CASSLGVGTEAFF.

In this sample, this clonotype turned up a few times. The V gene is TRBV6-2 or TRBV6-3, the J gene TRBJ2-7, with D uncertain. V dropped 2 bases and J dropped 5 bases, with 10 bases sitting between them. This CDR3 region has 13 residues. Per germline, CDR1 MNHEY and CDR2 SVGEGT. The CDR3 region is CASSYLEANEQYF. CDR3 coding DNA: TGTGCCAGCAGTTACCTCGAAGCTAACGAGCAGTACTTC.

This clonotype was detected ten times or more. The chain uses TRBV12-3 or TRBV12-4 and TRBJ1-2; TRBD1 might be the D (6 bases). The CDR3 spans 13 residues. Trimming took 6 bases from V and 2 from J, leaving 10 bases between them. The DNA of the CDR3 is TGTGCCAGCAGCGGACAGCCAAACTATGGCTACACCTTC. Amino acid sequence: CASSGQPNYGYTF.

The chain is built from TRBV28 and TRBJ2-7, with 14 bases identical to TRBD2. The CDR3 has 18 amino acids. Germline V CDR1 and CDR2: MDHEN, SYDVKM. V trimming: 2 bases; J trimming: 4 bases; junction bases outside the gene matches: 10. The CDR3 DNA sequence: TGTGCCAGCAGTTTACAGACTAGCGGGGGGGCCGGGTCTTACGAGCAGTACTTC. The encoded protein is CASSLQTSGGAGSYEQYF.

V and J are TRBV12-3 or TRBV12-4 and TRBJ2-3; D ambiguous. Trimming cost V 3 bases and J 4 bases, with 14 bases left between them. The CDR3 has 15 amino acids. In DNA form, the CDR3 reads TGTGCCAGCAGTTTCGGAATTGCCATCCCAGATACGCAGTATTTT. This codes for CASSFGIAIPDTQYF.

The chain couples TRBV4-1 to TRBJ1-1; D possibly corresponds to TRBD1 (6 bases). V shed 3 bases and J shed 5 bases, with 16 bases lying between them. Per germline, CDR1 MGHRA and CDR2 YSYEKL. The CDR3 extends over 15 amino acids. For the CDR3, the DNA is TGCGCCAGCAGCCATGAGGGGGGGCTTGGGACTGAAGCTTTCTTT. Residues: CASSHEGGLGTEAFF.

V usage is TRBV18 and J usage is TRBJ1-1; no reliable D call. The CDR3 sequence is 13 residues long. Deletions cut 2 bases from V and 6 bases from J, with 10 bases between. The V gene's germline CDR1 is KGHSH and CDR2 LQKENI. CDR3 protein: CASSPSGRPEAFF. DNA for the CDR3: TGTGCCAGCTCACCATCAGGACGGCCTGAAGCTTTCTTT.

This clonotype was found many times. This chain uses TRBV27 with TRBJ2-2; D gene unclear. This CDR3 is 14 amino acids long. Per germline, CDR1 MNHEY and CDR2 SMNVEV (reference sequence). Trimming shortened V by 3 bases and J by 5 bases, and 10 bases separated the two germline ends. Here the CDR3 DNA reads TGTGCCAGCAGTTTGGGTGTCGGGACCGGGGAGCTGTTTTTT. This translates into CASSLGVGTGELFF.